Sequencing of this T cell receptor (beta chain) was carried out in a study of T cells after yellow fever vaccination. In the case of this clonotype: Its cognate antigen is unknown.

Study-level findings and limits: In post-booster samples, most primary-vaccination clones reappeared (96% CD4, 70% to 90% CD8). FACS-sorted repertoires could contain abundant clonotypes contaminating from the bulk population.

CDR3 length: 13 amino acids. V was pared by 3 bases and J by 7 bases, with 12 bases between. MiXCR, applied by TCRdb to the 5' RACE reads, yields one record per CDR3 protein. The table lists a few hundred thousand distinct CDR3 sequences, 6.9% of them singletons. The source material was CD4+ T cells sorted from PBMCs, sampled 15 days after the yellow fever booster vaccination. The V call is TRBV12-3 or TRBV12-4, the J call TRBJ2-5; D not resolved. The receptor's source is a man aged 25-40 years who received the YFV17D yellow fever vaccine. Here the CDR3 reads CASSFSPVGTQYF. The CDR3, as DNA: TGTGCCAGCAGTTTTTCCCCAGTCGGGACCCAGTACTTC.